This passage covers 10 T cell receptor beta chains from one sample sequenced in a study of shared clonotypes between healthy human individuals. Some clones are missing from TCRdb's copy, which holds only in-frame ones; the method was immunoSEQ multiplex PCR. In the table there are more than 1.2 million clones, approximately 98.5% of which are singletons. The specimen was naive CD4+ T cells sorted from blood. Regarding subset: CD45RA+ positively selected. These receptors were collected from a man aged 25 to 40 in good health.

The V and J genes are TRBV27 and TRBJ2-1; tentatively, D is TRBD2 (6 bases). The germline V gene has CDR1 MNHEY and CDR2 SMNVEV (reference sequence). V shed 5 bases and J shed 3 bases, with 20 bases lying between them. The CDR3 covers 17 residues. CDR3: CASSPEGQTYNYNEQFF. The CDR3 region has the DNA TGTGCCAGCAGTCCGGAGGGTCAAACATACAACTACAATGAGCAGTTCTTC.

The chain uses TRBV11-3 and TRBJ2-6; no clear D gene. Trimming removed 1 base from V and 2 bases from J, with 9 bases in between. Germline V gene lookup returns CDR1 SGHNT and CDR2 YENEEA. The CDR3 runs 16 residues. Here the CDR3 DNA reads TGTGCCAGCAGCTTAGGGGGAAGTACTGGGGCCAACGTCCTGACTTTC. Amino acids: CASSLGGSTGANVLTF.

This rearrangement joins TRBV4-3 to TRBJ2-5; no firm D call. Per germline, CDR1 LGHNA and CDR2 YSLEER. Trimming took off 1 base at V and 6 bases at J, with 3 bases between the two ends. This CDR3 region has 11 residues. The CDR3 DNA is TGCGCCAGCAGCCAAGCTCAGACCCAGTACTTC. It encodes CASSQAQTQYF.

This chain uses TRBV5-5 with TRBJ2-5; 8 nucleotides agree with TRBD1. The CDR3 contains 15 residues. Looked up from germline, CDR1 is SGHKS and CDR2 is YYEKEE (reference sequence). Trimming at V came to 3 bases and at J to 3 bases, leaving 7 bases not matched to a gene. CDR3 nucleotides: TGTGCCAGCAGCTCTGGACAGGGCCGTGAAGAGACCCAGTACTTC. The encoded protein is CASSSGQGREETQYF.

The chain couples TRBV9 to TRBJ2-5; 8 bases are shared with TRBD1. CDR1 and CDR2 (germline): SGDLS, YYNGEE. V lost 4 bases to trimming and J lost 4 bases; unmatched junction nucleotides: 3. The CDR3 is 13 residues long. CDR3 region: CASSQGTGETQYF. The CDR3 region has the DNA TGTGCCAGCAGCCAAGGGACAGGAGAGACCCAGTACTTC.

The chain carries TRBV4-2 and TRBJ2-2; 10 nucleotides match TRBD2. Per germline, CDR1 LGHNA and CDR2 YNFKEQ. V lost 0 bases, J lost 1 base, and 5 bases stayed unmatched. The CDR3 sequence is 18 residues long. CDR3 sequence: CASSQDQTSGRNTGELFF. The CDR3 nucleotides read TGTGCCAGCAGCCAAGATCAGACTAGCGGGCGGAACACCGGGGAGCTGTTTTTT.

Worth noting for this clone: One end of the junction varies from germline; a read error may be responsible. The rearrangement links TRBV7-7 to TRBJ2-2; D may be TRBD2 (6 bases). This CDR3 has 16 residues. In germline, CDR1 is SSHAT, CDR2 FNYEAQ (reference sequence). The CDR3 loop reads CASSLGRTEGTGELFF. CDR3 bases: TGTGCTAGCAGCTTAGGTCGCACGGAGGGCACCGGGGAGCTGTTTTTT.

The chain employs TRBV29-1 and TRBJ1-2; unclear D gene. The CDR3 is made up of 12 amino acids. Germline loops: CDR1 SQVTM, CDR2 ANQGSEA. V lost 3 bases to trimming and J lost 7 bases, with 12 bases between them. DNA for the CDR3: TGCAGCGTTGACAAGGGAGAGGGTGGCTACACCTTC. It specifies CSVDKGEGGYTF.

This sequence joins TRBV29-1 and TRBJ1-3, with 8 nucleotides matching TRBD1. The germline CDR1 and CDR2 sequences are SQVTM and ANQGSEA. The CDR3 extends over 15 amino acids. V trimming: 4 bases; J trimming: 4 bases; junction bases outside the gene matches: 9. CDR3 in amino acids: CSVVRDRSEGNTIYF. The CDR3 DNA reads as TGCAGCGTTGTTCGGGACAGGTCAGAGGGAAACACCATATATTTT.

The chain uses TRBV27 and TRBJ2-3, with 7 bases matching TRBD2. The V gene's germline CDR1 is MNHEY and CDR2 SMNVEV (reference sequence). V shed 2 bases, J shed 0 bases, and the junction held 5 bases outside the gene matches. This CDR3 is 16 amino acids long. CDR3 in DNA: TGTGCCAGCAGTTTACGGACTAGGACTAGCACAGATACGCAGTATTTT. Its protein is CASSLRTRTSTDTQYF.